The 14 T cell receptor beta chains listed next were all sequenced from one sample in a study of blood T cells in healthy people across ages. PCR was performed a second time for about 7 to 11 cycles using a sample-barcoded 5' primer and a J-beta primer mix. TCRdb reanalysed the 5' RACE reads using MiXCR and keeps one entry per CDR3 protein. The table lists about 1,800,000 distinct CDR3 sequences, approximately 30% of them singletons. Material: blood. Source of these receptors: a woman in her twenties or thirties in good health.

This clonotype occurred a few times. The CDR3 DNA reads as TGCAGTGCTCGCCGGGACCTCAATCAGCCCCAGCATTTT. Amino acid sequence: CSARRDLNQPQHF. This chain uses TRBV20-1 with TRBJ1-5; D is possibly TRBD1 (5 bases). The V gene lost 5 bases and the J gene lost 3 bases, with 11 bases spanning the gap. From germline, CDR1 is DFQATT and CDR2 SNEGSKA (reference sequence). This CDR3 region has 13 residues.

This clonotype was found a few times. The genes are TRBV7-2 and TRBJ2-3; 8 positions agree with TRBD2. The V segment lost 3 bases and the J segment 2 bases; nucleotides outside the gene matches: 7. The CDR3 is made up of 16 amino acids. The germline CDR1 and CDR2 sequences are SGHTA and FQGNSA. The CDR3, as DNA: TGTGCCAGCAGCTTGGGCGGGGGGTTTTCCACAGATACGCAGTATTTT. This translates into CASSLGGGFSTDTQYF.

The chain couples TRBV7-9 to TRBJ1-6; D is unclear. CDR3 size: 12 residues. V shed 7 bases and J shed 8 bases, with 9 bases lying between them. Germline V gene sequence: CDR1 SEHNR, CDR2 FQNEAQ (reference sequence). The CDR3 region is CASTAGDSPLHF. In DNA form, the CDR3 reads TGTGCCAGCACGGCTGGGGATTCACCCCTCCACTTT.

The sample holds a few counts of this clonotype. V gene TRBV18 combines with J gene TRBJ2-1; D not certain. There are 16 residues in the CDR3. Trimming shortened V by 1 base and J by 0 bases, and 10 bases separated the two germline ends. Germline assignment: CDR1 KGHSH and CDR2 LQKENI. The CDR3 DNA reads as TGTGCCAGCTCACCACAGGGCGTGAGCTCCTACAATGAGCAGTTCTTC. As protein: CASSPQGVSSYNEQFF.

This chain connects TRBV7-8 to TRBJ2-6; D is unresolved. The germline gives CDR1 SGHVS, CDR2 FQNEAQ. V was shortened by 1 base and J by 2 bases, with 3 bases between the two germline ends. The CDR3 totals 14 residues. The CDR3 sequence: CASSLDTGANVLTF. CDR3 coding DNA: TGTGCCAGCAGCTTAGATACTGGGGCCAACGTCCTGACTTTC. Full variable domain (outside the CDR3, taken from reference TRBV7-8 and TRBJ2-6): GAGVSQSPRYKVAKRGQDVALRCDPISGHVSLFWYQQALGQGPEFLTYFQNEAQLDKSGLPSDRFFAERPEGSVSTLKIQRTQQEDSAVYLCASSLDTGANVLTFGAGSRLTVL.

This clonotype was seen a handful of times. The rearrangement joins TRBV11-2 to TRBJ1-1, with D possibly TRBD1 on 6 matching bases. The CDR3 totals 14 residues. V lost 4 bases and J lost 6, with 15 bases in between. Looked up from germline, CDR1 is SGHAT and CDR2 is FQNNGV. The CDR3 region has the DNA TGTGCCAGCAGCTCCCAAGGGGGGGGTGCTGAAGCTTTCTTT. As protein: CASSSQGGGAEAFF.

The rearrangement joins TRBV7-3 to TRBJ2-7; 7 bases match TRBD2. The germline V gene encodes CDR1 SGHTA and CDR2 FQGTGA. CDR3 length: 13 residues. Unmatched junction bases numbered 0, after V lost 0 bases and J lost 4 bases. The CDR3 sequence is CASSLTAGYEQYV. CDR3 in DNA: TGTGCCAGCAGCTTAACAGCGGGGTACGAGCAGTACGTC.

This clonotype was seen a handful of times. The gene calls are TRBV18 and TRBJ2-3, with 9 bases identical to TRBD2. V shed 2 bases and J 0 bases; nucleotides not matched to a gene: 3. Germline V gene lookup returns CDR1 KGHSH and CDR2 LQKENI. The CDR3 covers 16 residues. This CDR3 is CASSPRLAESTDTQYF. DNA of the CDR3: TGTGCCAGCTCACCAAGACTAGCGGAGAGCACAGATACGCAGTATTTT.

This clonotype was counted only a few times. This chain connects TRBV12-3 or TRBV12-4 to TRBJ1-6; 7 bases align to TRBD1. CDR3 length: 14 amino acids. After removal of 2 bases from V and 8 bases from J, the junction contained 3 bases not matched to a gene. CDR3 region: CASSLFDRDSPLHF. DNA for the CDR3: TGTGCCAGCAGTTTATTTGACAGGGATTCACCCCTCCACTTT.

This clonotype was found once. A much more abundant neighbour one base away suggests this may be a read error. V gene TRBV21-1 combines with J gene TRBJ2-1. TRBV21-1 is reported as a pseudogene. The CDR3 consists of 16 residues. The CDR3 loop is CASSKGTSNSYNEQFF. In nucleotides, the CDR3 is TGTGCCAGCAGCAAAGGCACGTCTAACTCCTACAATGAGCAGTTCTTC.

This chain joins TRBV7-9 and TRBJ2-3; 8 bases match TRBD2. V was pared by 6 bases and J by 2 bases, with 10 bases of the junction left unmatched. CDR1 is SEHNR and CDR2 is FQNEAQ in the germline V gene (reference sequence). This CDR3 comprises 16 residues. The CDR3 here is CASSPFEAGVTDTQYF. The DNA for the CDR3 is TGTGCCAGCAGTCCCTTTGAAGCGGGAGTCACAGATACGCAGTATTTT. The full variable domain, rest sourced from reference TRBV7-9 and TRBJ2-3, is DTGVSQNPRHKITKRGQNVTFRCDPISEHNRLYWYRQTLGQGPEFLTYFQNEAQLEKSRLLSDRFSAERPKGSFSTLEIQRTEQGDSAMYLCASSPFEAGVTDTQYFGPGTRLTVL.

The chain combines TRBV9 with TRBJ1-1; 9 bases align to TRBD1. The CDR3 runs to 16 residues. Germline lookup yields CDR1 SGDLS and CDR2 YYNGEE. With 0 bases clipped from V and 1 base from J, the junction kept 4 bases outside the gene matches. CDR3 amino acids: CASSVEGQGSNTEAFF. The CDR3 DNA sequence: TGTGCCAGCAGCGTAGAGGGACAGGGATCGAACACTGAAGCTTTCTTT.

This clonotype was seen a few times. The J gene is TRBJ2-3, the V gene TRBV12-3 or TRBV12-4; a possible D gene is TRBD1 (5 bases). The CDR3 totals 15 residues. The V end lost 3 bases, the J end lost 2 bases, and 12 bases lay between the germline ends. CDR3 protein: CASSLGQVNTDTQYF. CDR3 sequence (DNA): TGTGCCAGCAGTTTGGGGCAAGTAAACACAGATACGCAGTATTTT.

This clonotype was counted at least ten times. V is TRBV10-3 and J is TRBJ2-5; D is possibly TRBD1 (5 bases). Germline-derived CDR1 and CDR2 are ENHRY and SYGVKD. Trimming cost V 4 bases and J 5 bases, with 11 bases left between them. This CDR3 comprises 13 residues. CDR3 in amino acids: CAISVRGWETQYF. In nucleotides, the CDR3 is TGTGCCATCAGTGTTAGGGGATGGGAGACCCAGTACTTC.